Below, 11 T cell receptor beta chains from the same sample are listed, as sequenced in a study of T cells in Graves' hyperthyroidism and ophthalmopathy. RNA transcripts yielded amplified TCR beta CDR3 regions. The TCR CDR3 was amplified in a first-round RT-PCR using the HTBI primer set. MiXCR, run by TCRdb on the multiplex PCR reads, gives a single entry per CDR3 protein. Among roughly 500,000 distinct CDR3 sequences listed, about 22% were seen once. Sequencing used blood. Every receptor here comes from a woman aged 70-85 years with Graves' ophthalmopathy.

The chain employs TRBV10-3 and TRBJ1-6; D unclear. Per germline, CDR1 ENHRY and CDR2 SYGVKD. Deletions cut 4 bases from V and 12 bases from J, with 10 bases between. This CDR3 has 12 residues. The CDR3 loop is CAISAMDGPLHF. The CDR3 nucleotides read TGTGCCATCAGTGCTATGGATGGACCCCTCCACTTT.

This clonotype was detected ten times or more. This chain links TRBV7-9 with TRBJ2-3; D ambiguous. This CDR3 spans 16 amino acids. Trimming took off 1 base at V and 4 bases at J, with 15 bases between the two ends. Germline V gene data show CDR1 as SEHNR and CDR2 as FQNEAQ (reference sequence). The CDR3 bases are TGTGCCAGCAGCTTAGAGTCAGACCCCGGAGCAGATACGCAGTATTTT. Protein sequence: CASSLESDPGADTQYF.

This chain joins TRBV9 and TRBJ2-1; 7 positions agree with TRBD2. The V segment lost 0 bases and the J segment 9 bases; nucleotides outside the gene matches: 9. Germline CDR1 reads SGDLS; CDR2 reads YYNGEE. The CDR3 extends over 15 amino acids. CDR3 nucleotides: TGTGCCAGCAGCGTAGAGGCGGGGAGGGCGGCTGAGCAGTTCTTC. This sequence encodes CASSVEAGRAAEQFF.

The CDR3 sequence: CASSVGGGKETQYF. The CDR3 nucleotides read TGTGCCAGCAGCGTAGGGGGAGGGAAAGAGACCCAGTACTTC. The V gene is TRBV9, the J gene TRBJ2-5, with 7 bases aligning to TRBD2. Germline values: CDR1 SGDLS, CDR2 YYNGEE. V gave up 0 bases and J gave up 3 bases; unmatched junction bases: 2. The CDR3 sequence is 14 residues long.

This clonotype was observed at least ten times. The rearrangement joins TRBV2 to TRBJ2-7; 8 bases are shared with TRBD1. The trim removed 2 bases at V and 9 bases at J, leaving 15 bases unmatched. Germline CDR1 SNHLY, CDR2 FYNNEI. This CDR3 region has 16 residues. CDR3 DNA: TGTGCCAGCAGTGAACTCCTATCGACTCAGGGGGCCGGGCAGTACTTC. It is translated as CASSELLSTQGAGQYF.

The chain joins TRBV20-1 to TRBJ1-2, with D hard to call. V lost 6 bases to trimming and J lost 12 bases, with 26 bases between them. The CDR3 sequence is 14 residues long. Germline V CDR1 and CDR2: DFQATT, SNEGSKA (reference sequence). The CDR3, as DNA: TGCAGTGCCAGATTACCCGGTCGTCTGGTCGGCCACACCTTC. This codes for CSARLPGRLVGHTF.

This chain connects TRBV6-1 to TRBJ2-7; 7 bases are a match to TRBD2. Trimming cost V 8 bases and J 2 bases; bases outside gene matches: 3. CDR1 is MNHNS, CDR2 SASEGT, per germline. The CDR3 extends over 12 amino acids. The CDR3 loop reads CASGGGAYEQYF. The CDR3 region has the DNA TGTGCCAGCGGCGGGGGAGCCTACGAGCAGTACTTC.

The CDR3 region has the DNA TGTGCCAGCAGCCAAGCCCCCGGGACTAGCGGAACCTACCAAGAGACCCAGTACTTC. Protein: CASSQAPGTSGTYQETQYF. V usage is TRBV3-1 and J usage is TRBJ2-5; 11 bases align to TRBD2. Losses at the gene ends were 1 base for V and 0 bases for J; bases not matched to a gene: 10. The germline gives CDR1 LGHDT, CDR2 YNNKEL (reference sequence). The CDR3 spans 19 residues.

This clonotype was picked up a small number of times. The chain couples TRBV6-1 to TRBJ1-5; no clear D. The V and J ends lost 5 bases and 5 bases respectively, with 10 bases between them. Per germline, CDR1 MNHNS and CDR2 SASEGT. CDR3 length: 13 amino acids. In nucleotides, the CDR3 is TGTGCCAGCAGTCGAGGTAGGGATCAGCCCCAGCATTTT. This gives the protein CASSRGRDQPQHF.

This clonotype was picked up many times. This chain uses TRBV12-5 with TRBJ2-1; 14 bases line up with TRBD2. Per germline, CDR1 LGHNT and CDR2 FRNRAP. The CDR3 runs to 17 residues. V dropped 4 bases and J dropped 7; count of bases not matched to a gene: 9. In DNA form, the CDR3 reads TGTGCTAGTGGTTCCCGACTAGCGGGAGGGTCGAGAAATGAGCAGTTCTTC. Protein sequence: CASGSRLAGGSRNEQFF.

The chain joins TRBV7-6 to TRBJ2-2; TRBD2 agrees at 14 bases. The CDR3 sequence is 19 residues long. Per germline, CDR1 SGHVS and CDR2 FNYEAQ. V dropped 0 bases and J dropped 0; count of bases not matched to a gene: 3. Here the CDR3 reads CASSLARTSGRTNTGELFF. The CDR3 DNA reads TGTGCCAGCAGCTTAGCTCGGACTAGCGGGAGGACGAACACCGGGGAGCTGTTTTTT.